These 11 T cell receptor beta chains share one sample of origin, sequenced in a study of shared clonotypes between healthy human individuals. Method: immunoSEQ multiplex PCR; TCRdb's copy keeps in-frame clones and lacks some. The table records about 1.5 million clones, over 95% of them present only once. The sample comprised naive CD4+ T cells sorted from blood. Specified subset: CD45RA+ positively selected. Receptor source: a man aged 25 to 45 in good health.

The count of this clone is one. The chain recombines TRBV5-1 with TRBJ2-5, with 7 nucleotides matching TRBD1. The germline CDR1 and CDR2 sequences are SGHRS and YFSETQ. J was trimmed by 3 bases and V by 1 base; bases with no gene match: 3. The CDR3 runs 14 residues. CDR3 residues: CASSLLTGEETQYF. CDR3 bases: TGCGCCAGCAGCTTGCTAACAGGGGAAGAGACCCAGTACTTC.

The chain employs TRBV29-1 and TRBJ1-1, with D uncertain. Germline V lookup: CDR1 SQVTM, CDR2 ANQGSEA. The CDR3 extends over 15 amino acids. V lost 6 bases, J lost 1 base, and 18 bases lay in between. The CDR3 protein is CSVLRRARANTEAFF. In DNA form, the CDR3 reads TGCAGCGTCCTTAGGAGGGCTCGAGCGAACACTGAAGCTTTCTTT.

CDR3 coding DNA: TGTGCCAGTACTAGGACAGGGACCTACGAGCAGTACTTC. Translated: CASTRTGTYEQYF. The rearrangement links TRBV19 to TRBJ2-7; 8 bases fit TRBD1. V lost 7 bases and J lost 2; bases outside the gene matches: 4. The V gene's germline CDR1 is LNHDA and CDR2 SQIVND (reference sequence). This CDR3 contains 13 residues.

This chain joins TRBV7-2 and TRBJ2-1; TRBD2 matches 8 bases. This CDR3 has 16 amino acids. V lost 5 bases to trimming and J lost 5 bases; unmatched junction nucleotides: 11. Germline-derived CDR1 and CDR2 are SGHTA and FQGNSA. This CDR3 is CASSRDSGARHNEQFF. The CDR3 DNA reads TGTGCCAGCAGCCGAGATAGCGGGGCTCGTCACAATGAGCAGTTCTTC.

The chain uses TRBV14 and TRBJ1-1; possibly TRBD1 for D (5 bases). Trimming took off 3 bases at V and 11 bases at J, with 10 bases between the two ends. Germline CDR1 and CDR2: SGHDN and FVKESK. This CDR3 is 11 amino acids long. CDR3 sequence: CASSQGGEAFF. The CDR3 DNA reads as TGTGCCAGCAGCCAGGGGGGTGAGGCTTTCTTT.

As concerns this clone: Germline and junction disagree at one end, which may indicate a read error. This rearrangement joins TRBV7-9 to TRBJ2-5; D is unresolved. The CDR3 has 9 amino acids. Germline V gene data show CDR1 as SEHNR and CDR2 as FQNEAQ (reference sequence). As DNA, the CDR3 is TGTGCCAGCAGCTTAGCGCTGGACTTC. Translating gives CASSLALDF.

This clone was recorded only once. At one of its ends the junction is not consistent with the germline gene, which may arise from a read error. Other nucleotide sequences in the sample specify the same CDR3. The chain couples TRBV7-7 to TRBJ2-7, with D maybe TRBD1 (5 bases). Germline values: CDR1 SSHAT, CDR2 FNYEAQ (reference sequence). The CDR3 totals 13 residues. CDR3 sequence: CASSLDRSYEQYF. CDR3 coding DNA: TGTGCTAGCAGCTTAGACAGAAGCTACGAGCAGTACTTC. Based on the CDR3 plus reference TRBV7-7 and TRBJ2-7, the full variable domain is GAGVSQSPRYKVTKRGQDVTLRCDPISSHATLYWYQQALGQGPEFLTYFNYEAQPDKSGLPSDRFSAERPEGSISTLTIQRTEQRDSAMYRCASSLDRSYEQYFGPGTRLTVT.

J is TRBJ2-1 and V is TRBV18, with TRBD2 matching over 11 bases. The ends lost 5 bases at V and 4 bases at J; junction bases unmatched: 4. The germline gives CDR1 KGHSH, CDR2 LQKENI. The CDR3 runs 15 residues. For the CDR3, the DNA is TGTGCCAGCTCAATACTAGCGGGAGAATACAATGAGCAGTTCTTC. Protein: CASSILAGEYNEQFF.

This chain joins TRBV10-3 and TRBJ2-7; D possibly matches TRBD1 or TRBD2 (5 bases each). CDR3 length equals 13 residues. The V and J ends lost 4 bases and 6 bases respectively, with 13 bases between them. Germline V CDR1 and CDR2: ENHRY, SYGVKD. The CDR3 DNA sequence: TGTGCCATCAGTGGGGGACGGGAAGGCGAGCAGTACTTC. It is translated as CAISGGREGEQYF.

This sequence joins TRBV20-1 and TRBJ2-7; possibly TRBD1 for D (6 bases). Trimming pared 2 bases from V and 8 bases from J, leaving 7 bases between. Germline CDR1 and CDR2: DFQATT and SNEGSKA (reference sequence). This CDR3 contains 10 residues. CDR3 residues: CSARQGQQYF. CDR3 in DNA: TGCAGTGCTAGACAGGGGCAGCAGTACTTC.

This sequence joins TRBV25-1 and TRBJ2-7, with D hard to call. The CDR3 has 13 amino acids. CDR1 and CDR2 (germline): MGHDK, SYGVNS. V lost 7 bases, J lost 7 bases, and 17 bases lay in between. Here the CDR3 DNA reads TGTGCCAGCAAGGGTCAGGCCTATCGGGAGCAGTACTTC. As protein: CASKGQAYREQYF.